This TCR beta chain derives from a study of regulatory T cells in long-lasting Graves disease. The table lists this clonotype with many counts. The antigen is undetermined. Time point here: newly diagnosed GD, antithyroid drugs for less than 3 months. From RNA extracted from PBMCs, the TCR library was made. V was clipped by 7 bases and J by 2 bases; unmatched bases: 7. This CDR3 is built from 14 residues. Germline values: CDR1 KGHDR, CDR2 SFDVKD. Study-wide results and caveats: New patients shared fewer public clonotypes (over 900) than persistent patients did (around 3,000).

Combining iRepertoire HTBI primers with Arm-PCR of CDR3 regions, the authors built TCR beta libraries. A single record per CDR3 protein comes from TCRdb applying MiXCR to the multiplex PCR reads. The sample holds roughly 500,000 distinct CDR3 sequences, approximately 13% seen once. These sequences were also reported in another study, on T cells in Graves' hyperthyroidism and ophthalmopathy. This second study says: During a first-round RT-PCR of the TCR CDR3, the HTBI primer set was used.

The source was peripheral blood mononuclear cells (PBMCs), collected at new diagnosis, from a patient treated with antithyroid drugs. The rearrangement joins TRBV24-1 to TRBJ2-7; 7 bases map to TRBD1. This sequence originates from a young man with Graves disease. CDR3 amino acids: CATRGTVGTYEQYF. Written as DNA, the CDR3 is TGTGCCACCAGGGGGACAGTAGGAACCTACGAGCAGTACTTC.